This T cell receptor (beta chain) comes out of a study of T cell repertoires in cytomegalovirus infection (dated by TCRdb to between 2018 and 2021). Turning to the overall study: Alongside well-studied HLA-B-restricted epitopes, the peptide stimulations were aimed at recently identified HLA-C-restricted CMV epitopes, whose presentation resists viral immunomodulation. Because public TCR beta signatures pointed to carriage of CMV infection together with the matching HLA type, the HLA type of each donor mattered for the analysis.

V gives up 6 bases and J gives up 2 bases, and the segment between their germline ends measures 10 bases. From the cysteine through the phenylalanine, the CDR3 covers 13 amino acids. Only the CDR3 DNA stays, 39 bases, in frame from base 1. Based on the germline V gene (reference sequence), the CDR1 and CDR2 sequences are MNHEY and SMNVEV. Beyond this particular receptor, the publication reports: The ex vivo response was dominated by HLA-C-restricted CMV-specific TCR beta clonotypes, which also provided the single most frequent clonotype in two of eight donors. In both this cohort and an independent cohort of 350 or so donors, the cumulative frequency of public TCR beta family members distinguished carriers of CMV infection plus the relevant HLA type.

The meaning of the sample's treatment or condition label: in vitro stimulation with specific CMV peptide epitopes to enrich CMV-specific T cells. TCRdb lists the instrument as Illumina HiSeq 1500. The raw public data were reprocessed by TCRdb itself: fastp quality trimming at Q25, MiXCR clonotype calling, in-frame beta chains only. Each record represents a unique CDR3 protein, reported with the most common genes and DNA among its rows. The sample table lists around 800,000 distinct CDR3 sequences, about 31% of them with a count of one. Around 12% of the sample is held by the ten biggest clonotypes. This clonotype occurred many times. Its specific antigen is unknown. No qualities accompany the bases; no much larger clone lies one base away.

The source of this sequence is a human donor in good health (CMV status not recorded). Some clones in this sample may be carry-over from other donors' samples. The source was cultured CD8+ T cells from PBMCs, collected from culture after CMV antigen stimulation. This chain joins TRBV27 to TRBJ1-2; the D gene cannot be resolved reliably. The CDR3 in this case is CASSFAGNYGYTF. DNA sequence: TGTGCCAGCAGCTTCGCGGGGAACTATGGCTACACCTTC.